The clone carrying this T cell receptor (beta chain) was detected only once. Recruitment covered about 25 US areas and drew participants whose ages spanned about 18 to 100 years. Losses at the gene ends were 4 bases for V and 7 bases for J; bases not matched to a gene: 15. Germline V lookup: CDR1 PRHDT, CDR2 FYEKMQ (reference sequence). This CDR3 comprises 17 residues. TCRdb's copy holds only in-frame clones and misses some; the assay was immunoSEQ multiplex PCR. The repertoire includes 150,000 or so clones, roughly 90% of them detected once, and about 4.4% sits in the top ten. The data were taken from a study of blood T cell repertoires in COVID-19. Looking at the study overall: PBMCs, B-cell-depleted T cells, or T cells were the source of the cDNA or gDNA that made up the material.

Material: PBMCs or T cells enriched from blood (not recorded which). This TCR came from a man aged 45-60 years who had recovered from COVID-19. V usage is TRBV13 and J usage is TRBJ1-2; 10 bases are a match to TRBD1. The CDR3 DNA is TGTGCCAGCAGCTCCGAACCTCAGACAGGGGGCCAGCGTGGCTACACCTTC. This gives the protein CASSSEPQTGGQRGYTF.